This T cell receptor beta chain was retrieved from a study of T cell repertoires in cytomegalovirus infection. For the study at large: As its CMV epitopes, the study selected recently identified HLA-C-restricted and well-studied HLA-B-restricted targets. Findings and caveats of the study: In two of eight donors, the top clonotype was HLA-C-restricted CMV-specific.

CDR3 length equals 13 residues. The germline V gene encodes CDR1 SGHTA and CDR2 FQGNSA. Trimming removed 3 bases from V and 5 bases from J, with 8 bases in between. Each CDR3 protein is one row after TCRdb ran MiXCR on the reads. The repertoire holds about 700,000 distinct CDR3 sequences, around a third seen once, with around a sixth in the top ten. This clonotype occurred many times. The antigen remains unidentified. The chain combines TRBV7-2 with TRBJ1-5, with D unclear. The specimen comprised cultured PBMCs, sampled from culture after CMV antigen stimulation. The clonotype comes from a human donor in good health (CMV status not recorded). Some clones in this sample may be carry-over from other donors' samples. The CDR3 spells CASSLDLDQPQHF. The CDR3 DNA reads TGTGCCAGCAGCTTGGACCTAGATCAGCCCCAGCATTTT.